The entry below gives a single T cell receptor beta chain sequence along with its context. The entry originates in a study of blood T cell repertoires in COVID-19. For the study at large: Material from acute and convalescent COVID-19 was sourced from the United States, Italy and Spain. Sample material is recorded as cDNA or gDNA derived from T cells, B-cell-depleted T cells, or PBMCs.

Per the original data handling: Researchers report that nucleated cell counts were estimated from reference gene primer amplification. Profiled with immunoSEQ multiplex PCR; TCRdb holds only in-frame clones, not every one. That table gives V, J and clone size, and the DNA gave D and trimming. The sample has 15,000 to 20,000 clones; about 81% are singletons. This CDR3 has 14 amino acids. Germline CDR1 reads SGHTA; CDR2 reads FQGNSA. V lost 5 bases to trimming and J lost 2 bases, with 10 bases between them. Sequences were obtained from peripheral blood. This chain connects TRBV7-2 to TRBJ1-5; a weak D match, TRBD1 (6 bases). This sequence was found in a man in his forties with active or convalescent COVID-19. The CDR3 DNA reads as TGTGCCAGCAGCGGTCGGACAGGCAATCAGCCCCAGCATTTT. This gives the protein CASSGRTGNQPQHF.